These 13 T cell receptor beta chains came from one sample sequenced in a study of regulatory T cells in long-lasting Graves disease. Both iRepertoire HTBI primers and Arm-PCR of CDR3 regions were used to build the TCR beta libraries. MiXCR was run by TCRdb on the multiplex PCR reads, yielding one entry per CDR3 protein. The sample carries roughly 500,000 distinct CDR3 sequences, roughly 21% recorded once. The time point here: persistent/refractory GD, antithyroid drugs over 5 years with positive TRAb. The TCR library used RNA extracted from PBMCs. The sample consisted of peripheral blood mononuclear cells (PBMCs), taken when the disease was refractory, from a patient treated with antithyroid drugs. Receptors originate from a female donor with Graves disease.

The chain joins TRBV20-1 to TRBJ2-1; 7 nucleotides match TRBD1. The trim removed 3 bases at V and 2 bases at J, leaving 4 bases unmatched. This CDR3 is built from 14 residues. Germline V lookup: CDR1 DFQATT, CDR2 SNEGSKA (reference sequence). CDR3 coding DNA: TGCAGTGCTAGCGGGCAGGGGGCCTACAATGAGCAGTTCTTC. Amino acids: CSASGQGAYNEQFF.

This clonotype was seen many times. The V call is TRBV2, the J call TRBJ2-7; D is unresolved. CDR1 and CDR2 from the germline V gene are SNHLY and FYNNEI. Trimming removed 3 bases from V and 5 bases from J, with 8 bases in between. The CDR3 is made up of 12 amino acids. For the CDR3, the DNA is TGTGCCAGCAGTGATGAGGTTGACGAGCAGTACTTC. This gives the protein CASSDEVDEQYF.

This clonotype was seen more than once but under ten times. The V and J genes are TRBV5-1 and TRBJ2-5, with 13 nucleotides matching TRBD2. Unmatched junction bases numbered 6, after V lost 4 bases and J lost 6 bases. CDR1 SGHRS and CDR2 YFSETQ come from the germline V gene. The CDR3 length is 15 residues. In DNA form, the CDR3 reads TGCGCCAGCAGCGCCACTAGCGGGGGGGCCCAGACCCAGTACTTC. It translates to CASSATSGGAQTQYF.

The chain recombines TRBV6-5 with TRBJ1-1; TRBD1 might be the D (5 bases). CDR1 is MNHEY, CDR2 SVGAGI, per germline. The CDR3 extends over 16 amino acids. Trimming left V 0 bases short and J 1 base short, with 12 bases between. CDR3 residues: CASSYSSLQGNTEAFF. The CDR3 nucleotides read TGTGCCAGCAGTTACTCGAGTCTGCAGGGGAACACTGAAGCTTTCTTT.

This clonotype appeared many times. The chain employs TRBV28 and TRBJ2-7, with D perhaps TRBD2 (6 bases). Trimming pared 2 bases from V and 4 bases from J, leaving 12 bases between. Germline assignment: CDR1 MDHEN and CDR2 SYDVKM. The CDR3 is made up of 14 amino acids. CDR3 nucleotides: TGTGCCAGCAGTTTAGGGGGGAAAGGATACGAGCAGTACTTC. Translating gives CASSLGGKGYEQYF.

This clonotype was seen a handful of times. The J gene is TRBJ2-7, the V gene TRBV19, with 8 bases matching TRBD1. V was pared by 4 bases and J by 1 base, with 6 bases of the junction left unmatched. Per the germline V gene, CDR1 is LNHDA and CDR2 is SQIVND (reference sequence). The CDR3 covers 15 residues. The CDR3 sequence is CASSRPGGLSYEQYF. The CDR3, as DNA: TGTGCCAGTAGTAGGCCAGGGGGCCTGTCCTACGAGCAGTACTTC.

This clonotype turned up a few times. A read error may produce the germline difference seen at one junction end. CDR3 sequence (DNA): TGCAGCGTTCGTTCAGGGAACGCTGAAGCTTTCTTT. Its protein product is CSVRSGNAEAFF. The chain links TRBV29-1 to TRBJ1-1, with D perhaps TRBD1 (5 bases). The CDR3 is 12 residues long. The germline gives CDR1 SQVTM, CDR2 ANQGSEA.

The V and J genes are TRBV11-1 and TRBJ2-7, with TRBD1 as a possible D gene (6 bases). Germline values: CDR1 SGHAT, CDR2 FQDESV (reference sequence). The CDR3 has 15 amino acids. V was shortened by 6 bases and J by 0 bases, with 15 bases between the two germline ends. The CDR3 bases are TGTGCCAGCAGTTACCGCCCGGACAGCTCCTACGAGCAGTACTTC. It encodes CASSYRPDSSYEQYF.

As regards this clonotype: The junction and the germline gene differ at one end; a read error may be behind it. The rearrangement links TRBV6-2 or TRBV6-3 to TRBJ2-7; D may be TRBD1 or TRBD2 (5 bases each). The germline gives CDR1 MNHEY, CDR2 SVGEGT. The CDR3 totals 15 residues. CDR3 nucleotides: TGTGCCAGCAGTTCCAGGGAGATCTCGTCCTACGGGCAGTACTTC. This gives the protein CASSSREISSYGQYF.

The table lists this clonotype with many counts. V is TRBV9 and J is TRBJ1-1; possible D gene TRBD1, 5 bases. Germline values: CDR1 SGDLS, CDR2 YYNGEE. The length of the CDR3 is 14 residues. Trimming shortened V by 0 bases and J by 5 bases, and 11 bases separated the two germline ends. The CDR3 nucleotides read TGTGCCAGCAGCGTAGGAGGAGGGGATACTGAAGCTTTCTTT. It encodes CASSVGGGDTEAFF.

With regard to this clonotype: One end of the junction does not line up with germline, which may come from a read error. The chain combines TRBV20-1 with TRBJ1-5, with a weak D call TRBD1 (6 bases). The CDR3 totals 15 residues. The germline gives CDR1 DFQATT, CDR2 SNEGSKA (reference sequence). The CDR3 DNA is TGCAGTGCGAGAGGGGGGGAATATAGCAATCAGCCCCAGCATTTT. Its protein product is CSARGGEYSNQPQHF.

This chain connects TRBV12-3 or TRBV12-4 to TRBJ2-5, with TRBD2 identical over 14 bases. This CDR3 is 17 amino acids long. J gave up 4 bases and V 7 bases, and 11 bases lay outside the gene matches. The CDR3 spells CASNSGLAGVRRETQYF. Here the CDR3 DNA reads TGTGCCAGCAACTCGGGACTAGCGGGAGTACGACGAGAGACCCAGTACTTC.

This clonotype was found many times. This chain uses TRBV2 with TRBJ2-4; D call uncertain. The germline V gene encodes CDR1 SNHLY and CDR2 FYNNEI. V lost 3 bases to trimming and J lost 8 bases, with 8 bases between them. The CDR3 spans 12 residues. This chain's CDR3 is CASSESWDIQYF. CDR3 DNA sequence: TGTGCCAGCAGTGAGTCTTGGGACATTCAGTACTTC.